The table lists the clone carrying this T cell receptor (beta chain) with many counts. The antigen is undetermined. These data come from a study of neurological immune-mediated disorders. Study-wide results and caveats: The greatest TCR clonal expansion appeared in HTLV-1-associated myelopathy and the smallest, falling below healthy controls, in multiple sclerosis.

The germline gives CDR1 MGHRA, CDR2 YSYEKL. Trimming took 1 base from V and 5 from J, leaving 8 bases between them. This CDR3 is 13 amino acids long. With 10-nucleotide random UMIs included, cDNA was synthesized by 5'RACE. Using its own MiXCR run on the 5' RACE reads, TCRdb lists one record per CDR3 protein. The sample shows roughly 27,000 distinct CDR3 sequences, under 25% of them seen only once. Unsorted libraries came from 2 million PBMCs stored at -80 °C. The chain couples TRBV4-1 to TRBJ2-5, with D uncertain. The specimen was PBMCs. The TCR was taken from a woman aged 55-75 years in good health. DNA of the CDR3: TGCGCCAGCAGCCAAGGATTCGGGGAGACCCAGTACTTC. This encodes CASSQGFGETQYF.